Listed below are T cell receptor beta chains from one sample, sequenced in a study of persistence of HIV-infected CD4 T cells. Method: immunoSEQ multiplex PCR; TCRdb's copy keeps in-frame clones and lacks some. Of about 60,000 clones listed, over 60% are singletons. Their antigens are not known. This specimen was CD4+ T cells sorted from PBMCs after roughly 18-hour stimulation, taken from a patient who received antiretroviral therapy. The receptors come from an adult man with HIV who was CMV-seropositive. The CDR3 runs from the conserved cysteine through the conserved F or W. The D gene is left open where the match is weak. Size tells how often a clone was seen (once, few, many) or the class of an expanded clone, and some rows leave it out.

clone size: -
D gene: -
J gene: TRBJ2-1
V gene: TRBV27
CDR3 protein: CASSAWGEQFF
CDR3 DNA: TGTGCCAGCAGTGCTTGGGGGGAGCAGTTCTTC

clone size: -
D gene: -
J gene: TRBJ2-7
V gene: TRBV12-3/TRBV12-4
CDR3 protein: CASSLRQYEQYF
CDR3 DNA: TGTGCCAGCAGTTTAAGACAGTACGAGCAGTACTTC

clone size: -
D gene: -
J gene: TRBJ2-2
V gene: TRBV12-3/TRBV12-4
CDR3 protein: CGGGRRTGELFF
CDR3 DNA: TGTGGTGGGGGCAGGAGGACCGGGGAGCTGTTTTTT

clone size: -
D gene: -
J gene: TRBJ2-2
V gene: TRBV4-1
CDR3 protein: CASSQPYTGELFF
CDR3 DNA: TGCGCCAGCAGCCAGCCTTACACCGGGGAGCTGTTTTTT

clone size: many
D gene: -
J gene: TRBJ1-4
V gene: TRBV6-1
CDR3 protein: CASSDVRDGEKLFF
CDR3 DNA: TGTGCCAGCAGTGACGTTAGAGATGGGGAAAAACTGTTTTTT

clone size: few
D gene: TRBD1
J gene: TRBJ1-6
V gene: TRBV7-9
CDR3 protein: CASSRGQFNSPLHF
CDR3 DNA: TGTGCCAGCAGTCGGGGACAGTTTAATTCACCCCTCCACTTT

clone size: -
D gene: -
J gene: TRBJ1-2
V gene: TRBV9
CDR3 protein: CASSVEVGSSNYGYTF
CDR3 DNA: TGTGCCAGCAGCGTAGAGGTGGGGTCCTCGAACTATGGCTACACCTTC

clone size: -
D gene: -
J gene: TRBJ2-2
V gene: TRBV19
CDR3 protein: CASSRRQPNTGELFF
CDR3 DNA: TGTGCCAGTAGTCGCAGACAGCCAAACACCGGGGAGCTGTTTTTT

clone size: once
D gene: -
J gene: TRBJ2-5
V gene: TRBV9
CDR3 protein: CASSARIGETQYF
CDR3 DNA: TGTGCCAGCAGCGCCCGCATCGGGGAGACCCAGTACTTC

clone size: -
D gene: -
J gene: TRBJ1-1
V gene: TRBV3-1/TRBV3-2
CDR3 protein: CASSQRGRGAFF
CDR3 DNA: TGTGCCAGCAGCCAGAGGGGACGTGGAGCTTTCTTT

clone size: -
D gene: -
J gene: TRBJ2-3
V gene: TRBV7-3
CDR3 protein: CASSPAPSWGGVTDTQYF
CDR3 DNA: TGTGCCAGCAGCCCCGCCCCGTCGTGGGGGGGCGTCACAGATACGCAGTATTTT

clone size: -
D gene: -
J gene: TRBJ1-2
V gene: TRBV24-1
CDR3 protein: CATSDRGAKGYTF
CDR3 DNA: TGTGCCACCAGTGATCGGGGGGCGAAAGGCTACACCTTC

clone size: -
D gene: TRBD1
J gene: TRBJ2-7
V gene: TRBV28
CDR3 protein: CASSLPRGTGGYEQYF
CDR3 DNA: TGTGCCAGCAGTTTGCCCCGGGGGACAGGGGGCTACGAGCAGTACTTC

clone size: -
D gene: TRBD1
J gene: TRBJ2-2
V gene: TRBV7-3
CDR3 protein: CASSSQGPTGELFF
CDR3 DNA: TGTGCCAGCAGCTCACAGGGGCCCACCGGGGAGCTGTTTTTT

clone size: -
D gene: TRBD1
J gene: TRBJ1-5
V gene: TRBV18
CDR3 protein: CASSPLGPGTVYQPQHF
CDR3 DNA: TGTGCCAGCTCACCTCTCGGCCCCGGGACAGTTTATCAGCCCCAGCATTTT

clone size: -
D gene: -
J gene: TRBJ1-2
V gene: TRBV5-4
CDR3 protein: CASSFQTVSYGYTF
CDR3 DNA: TGTGCCAGCAGCTTTCAGACCGTCAGCTATGGCTACACCTTC

clone size: -
D gene: -
J gene: TRBJ1-1
V gene: TRBV5-1
CDR3 protein: CASSWSRGKGDTEAFF
CDR3 DNA: TGCGCCAGCAGCTGGAGCCGGGGGAAGGGAGACACTGAAGCTTTCTTT

clone size: -
D gene: TRBD1
J gene: TRBJ1-3
V gene: TRBV4-1
CDR3 protein: CASSQGGQGQNTIYF
CDR3 DNA: TGCGCCAGCAGCCAAGGCGGACAGGGTCAAAACACCATATATTTT

clone size: few
D gene: -
J gene: TRBJ2-6
V gene: TRBV6-5
CDR3 protein: CASRDSSSGANVLTF
CDR3 DNA: TGTGCCAGCAGGGACTCTTCCTCTGGGGCCAACGTCCTGACTTTC

clone size: -
D gene: TRBD2
J gene: TRBJ2-7
V gene: TRBV7-2
CDR3 protein: CASSLVGTSGGGEQYF
CDR3 DNA: TGTGCCAGCAGCTTAGTGGGGACTAGCGGGGGCGGCGAGCAGTACTTC

clone size: -
D gene: -
J gene: TRBJ1-1
V gene: TRBV6-2/TRBV6-3
CDR3 protein: CASSYRTGMNTEAFF
CDR3 DNA: TGTGCCAGCAGTTACCGAACAGGGATGAACACTGAAGCTTTCTTT

clone size: -
D gene: TRBD2
J gene: TRBJ2-1
V gene: TRBV28
CDR3 protein: CASRGLAGGYEQFF
CDR3 DNA: TGTGCCAGCAGAGGACTAGCGGGGGGTTATGAGCAGTTCTTC

clone size: -
D gene: TRBD2
J gene: TRBJ2-7
V gene: TRBV7-2
CDR3 protein: CASSLSGGAYEQYF
CDR3 DNA: TGTGCCAGCAGCCTTAGCGGGGGGGCGTACGAGCAGTACTTC

clone size: -
D gene: -
J gene: TRBJ2-6
V gene: TRBV28
CDR3 protein: CASSLQGLSSGANVLTF
CDR3 DNA: TGTGCCAGCAGTTTGCAGGGGCTCAGCTCTGGGGCCAACGTCCTGACTTTC

clone size: -
D gene: TRBD1
J gene: TRBJ1-1
V gene: TRBV7-9
CDR3 protein: CASSSHRGDTEAFF
CDR3 DNA: TGTGCCAGCAGCTCTCACAGGGGAGACACTGAAGCTTTCTTT

clone size: -
D gene: TRBD1
J gene: TRBJ1-1
V gene: TRBV18
CDR3 protein: CASSPGQNSEAFF
CDR3 DNA: TGTGCCAGCTCACCGGGACAGAATAGTGAAGCTTTCTTT

clone size: -
D gene: TRBD2
J gene: TRBJ2-3
V gene: TRBV27
CDR3 protein: CASSLTAGVSNTQYF
CDR3 DNA: TGTGCCAGCAGTCTAACAGCGGGGGTTTCAAATACGCAGTATTTT

clone size: -
D gene: -
J gene: TRBJ2-6
V gene: TRBV7-2
CDR3 protein: CASSHTSGANVLTF
CDR3 DNA: TGTGCCAGCAGCCACACCTCTGGGGCCAACGTCCTGACTTTC

clone size: -
D gene: TRBD1
J gene: TRBJ2-2
V gene: TRBV5-1
CDR3 protein: CASSQSPDRGNTGELFF
CDR3 DNA: TGCGCCAGCAGTCAAAGTCCGGACAGGGGGAACACCGGGGAGCTGTTTTTT

clone size: once
D gene: -
J gene: TRBJ2-1
V gene: TRBV2
CDR3 protein: CASSLGRREQFF
CDR3 DNA: TGTGCCAGCAGTCTAGGGAGGAGGGAGCAGTTCTTC

clone size: few
D gene: -
J gene: TRBJ1-5
V gene: TRBV5-8
CDR3 protein: CASSPTTGAFLNQPQHF
CDR3 DNA: TGTGCCAGCAGCCCCACGACGGGGGCGTTCCTGAATCAGCCCCAGCATTTT

clone size: -
D gene: TRBD2
J gene: TRBJ2-1
V gene: TRBV7-9
CDR3 protein: CASSSQLAGGKNEQFF
CDR3 DNA: TGTGCCAGCAGCTCACAACTAGCGGGGGGGAAAAATGAGCAGTTCTTC

clone size: -
D gene: -
J gene: TRBJ1-2
V gene: TRBV7-9
CDR3 protein: CASSLGGNGYTF
CDR3 DNA: TGTGCCAGCAGCCTAGGGGGGAATGGCTACACCTTC

clone size: -
D gene: -
J gene: TRBJ1-6
V gene: TRBV28
CDR3 protein: CASNPSPEGRIYNSPLHF
CDR3 DNA: TGTGCCAGCAACCCTTCCCCCGAGGGACGTATTTATAATTCACCCCTCCACTTT

clone size: many
D gene: -
J gene: TRBJ1-1
V gene: TRBV2
CDR3 protein: CASAGERNTEAFF
CDR3 DNA: TGTGCCAGCGCGGGGGAGAGGAACACTGAAGCTTTCTTT

clone size: -
D gene: -
J gene: TRBJ1-6
V gene: TRBV6-5
CDR3 protein: CASSLGGWNSPLHF
CDR3 DNA: TGTGCCTCGAGTTTGGGAGGGTGGAATTCACCCCTCCACTTT

clone size: -
D gene: -
J gene: TRBJ1-6
V gene: TRBV6-5
CDR3 protein: CASHGGSNSPLHF
CDR3 DNA: TGTGCCAGCCATGGGGGATCTAATTCACCCCTCCACTTT

clone size: few
D gene: -
J gene: TRBJ2-3
V gene: TRBV3-1/TRBV3-2
CDR3 protein: CASSPGPRDTQYF
CDR3 DNA: TGTGCCAGCAGCCCGGGCCCCCGGGATACGCAGTATTTT

clone size: -
D gene: -
J gene: TRBJ1-5
V gene: TRBV6-5
CDR3 protein: CASSYSWGAGQPQHF
CDR3 DNA: TGTGCCAGCAGTTACTCTTGGGGGGCAGGGCAGCCCCAGCATTTT

clone size: -
D gene: TRBD1
J gene: TRBJ1-2
V gene: TRBV5-1
CDR3 protein: CASSFGTGQNYGYTF
CDR3 DNA: TGCGCCAGCAGCTTCGGGACAGGGCAGAACTATGGCTACACCTTC

clone size: few
D gene: -
J gene: TRBJ1-1
V gene: TRBV7-3
CDR3 protein: CASSAGQNTEAFF
CDR3 DNA: TGTGCCAGCAGCGCAGGACAGAACACTGAAGCTTTCTTT

clone size: medium-sized
D gene: -
J gene: TRBJ2-1
V gene: TRBV6-5
CDR3 protein: CASMLAANNEQFF
CDR3 DNA: TGTGCCAGCATGTTGGCAGCGAACAATGAGCAGTTCTTC

clone size: -
D gene: -
J gene: TRBJ2-7
V gene: TRBV13
CDR3 protein: CASSLAQRSYEQYF
CDR3 DNA: TGTGCCAGCAGCTTAGCACAGCGCTCCTACGAGCAGTACTTC

clone size: -
D gene: TRBD2
J gene: TRBJ2-7
V gene: TRBV15
CDR3 protein: CATSREGLAGGQSSYEQYF
CDR3 DNA: TGTGCCACCAGCAGGGAAGGACTAGCGGGGGGACAGAGCTCCTACGAGCAGTACTTC

clone size: -
D gene: TRBD1
J gene: TRBJ1-2
V gene: TRBV19
CDR3 protein: CASRIPTGGPNYGYTF
CDR3 DNA: TGTGCCAGTAGGATCCCGACAGGGGGTCCTAACTATGGCTACACCTTC

clone size: -
D gene: -
J gene: TRBJ2-1
V gene: TRBV29-1
CDR3 protein: CSAGYGTDYNEQFF
CDR3 DNA: TGCAGCGCCGGATACGGGACGGATTACAATGAGCAGTTCTTC

clone size: -
D gene: -
J gene: TRBJ1-5
V gene: TRBV18
CDR3 protein: CASSARADQPQHF
CDR3 DNA: TGTGCCAGCTCAGCTCGAGCGGATCAGCCCCAGCATTTT

clone size: -
D gene: -
J gene: TRBJ1-1
V gene: TRBV5-3
CDR3 protein: CARVVCRGLMNTEAFF
CDR3 DNA: TGTGCCAGAGTTGTATGCCGGGGCCTAATGAACACTGAAGCTTTCTTT

clone size: -
D gene: -
J gene: TRBJ2-3
V gene: TRBV7-9
CDR3 protein: CASSLNLDTQYF
CDR3 DNA: TGTGCCAGCAGCTTAAATCTAGATACGCAGTATTTT

clone size: -
D gene: TRBD1
J gene: TRBJ1-5
V gene: TRBV19
CDR3 protein: CASSLQPGQGVQPQHF
CDR3 DNA: TGTGCCAGTAGTCTCCAACCGGGACAGGGGGTGCAGCCCCAGCATTTT

clone size: many
D gene: TRBD1
J gene: TRBJ1-5
V gene: TRBV2
CDR3 protein: CASSEWVTGGFDQPQHF
CDR3 DNA: TGTGCCAGCAGTGAATGGGTGACAGGGGGCTTCGATCAGCCCCAGCATTTT

clone size: -
D gene: -
J gene: TRBJ2-3
V gene: TRBV25-1
CDR3 protein: CASSPSENTQYF
CDR3 DNA: TGTGCCAGCAGTCCTTCAGAGAATACGCAGTATTTT

clone size: -
D gene: -
J gene: TRBJ1-3
V gene: TRBV4-1
CDR3 protein: CASSQLHRAPSSDTIYF
CDR3 DNA: TGCGCCAGCAGCCAACTACACAGGGCACCCTCGTCGGACACCATATATTTT

clone size: -
D gene: TRBD1
J gene: TRBJ1-1
V gene: TRBV19
CDR3 protein: CASSLTGGARTEAFF
CDR3 DNA: TGTGCCAGTAGTCTGACAGGGGGCGCGCGCACTGAAGCTTTCTTT